A selection of T cell receptor beta chains follows, all from one sample in a study of blood T cells in healthy people across ages. TCRdb reprocessed the 5' RACE reads via MiXCR and lists one record per CDR3 protein. This table has hundreds of thousands of distinct CDR3 sequences, 22% appearing once. The sample taken for sequencing was blood. The receptors stem from a man in his 70s in good health. Both conserved end residues are part of each CDR3.

V gene: TRBV12-5
J gene: TRBJ1-1
CDR3 protein: CASGLDRYTEAFF

V gene: TRBV2
J gene: TRBJ1-4
CDR3 protein: CASRTIQGVREKLFF

V gene: TRBV29-1
J gene: TRBJ2-2
CDR3 protein: CSVESGRGTGELFF

V gene: TRBV18
J gene: TRBJ1-5
CDR3 protein: CASSPQSGPKGQPQHF

V gene: TRBV12-3/TRBV12-4
J gene: TRBJ1-1
CDR3 protein: CASSFSGAEAFF

V gene: TRBV18
J gene: TRBJ2-1
CDR3 protein: CASSQGQGLGSYYNEQFF

V gene: TRBV7-2
J gene: TRBJ2-2
CDR3 protein: CASSSKFAGELFF

V gene: TRBV27
J gene: TRBJ1-6
CDR3 protein: CASSLWPFGDSPLHF

V gene: TRBV29-1
J gene: TRBJ2-5
CDR3 protein: CSVGMEWGKTQYF

V gene: TRBV7-9
J gene: TRBJ1-5
CDR3 protein: CASSQGGSQPQHF

V gene: TRBV7-9
J gene: TRBJ1-5
CDR3 protein: CASSLDGSLYQPQHF

V gene: TRBV12-3/TRBV12-4
J gene: TRBJ2-5
CDR3 protein: CASSLRAPPGSSETQYF

V gene: TRBV5-6
J gene: TRBJ2-3
CDR3 protein: CASSPETGSSTDTQYF

V gene: TRBV12-3/TRBV12-4
J gene: TRBJ2-3
CDR3 protein: CASSFERSRTDTQYF

V gene: TRBV20-1
J gene: TRBJ2-2
CDR3 protein: CSAGDRGYTGELFF

V gene: TRBV12-3/TRBV12-4
J gene: TRBJ2-1
CDR3 protein: CASSEGGSYNEQFF

V gene: TRBV20-1
J gene: TRBJ1-1
CDR3 protein: CSARGGRIGTFF

V gene: TRBV9
J gene: TRBJ1-2
CDR3 protein: CASSARTGTNYGYTF

V gene: TRBV20-1
J gene: TRBJ1-4
CDR3 protein: CSSYAQGGEKLFF

V gene: TRBV5-1
J gene: .
CDR3 protein: CASSLATSPPSNEQFF

V gene: TRBV5-1
J gene: TRBJ1-1
CDR3 protein: CASTGTGSDEAFF

V gene: TRBV7-6
J gene: TRBJ1-5
CDR3 protein: CASSYRNDQPQHF

V gene: TRBV20-1
J gene: TRBJ1-4
CDR3 protein: CSASEGRITGKLFF

V gene: TRBV27
J gene: TRBJ1-6
CDR3 protein: CASSLRHSPLHF

V gene: TRBV5-1
J gene: TRBJ1-2
CDR3 protein: CASSLGLGTNYGYTF

V gene: TRBV29-1
J gene: TRBJ2-5
CDR3 protein: CSVEESQETQYF

V gene: TRBV24-1
J gene: TRBJ1-2
CDR3 protein: CATSDSGRYGYTF

V gene: TRBV12-3/TRBV12-4
J gene: .
CDR3 protein: CASSSRGGALLSEQFF

V gene: TRBV5-5
J gene: TRBJ2-7
CDR3 protein: CASSLFTGPQYEQYF

V gene: TRBV29-1
J gene: TRBJ1-1
CDR3 protein: CSVVTVPGTEAFF

V gene: TRBV5-8
J gene: TRBJ1-3
CDR3 protein: CASFRAGGSGNTIYF

V gene: TRBV25-1
J gene: TRBJ2-3
CDR3 protein: CASSDPQPWPRDTQYF

V gene: TRBV9
J gene: TRBJ2-1
CDR3 protein: CASSEHRGRENEQFF

V gene: TRBV5-1
J gene: TRBJ2-5
CDR3 protein: CASSFEWQSQQETQYF

V gene: TRBV10-3
J gene: TRBJ2-5
CDR3 protein: CATNGQGRQETQYF